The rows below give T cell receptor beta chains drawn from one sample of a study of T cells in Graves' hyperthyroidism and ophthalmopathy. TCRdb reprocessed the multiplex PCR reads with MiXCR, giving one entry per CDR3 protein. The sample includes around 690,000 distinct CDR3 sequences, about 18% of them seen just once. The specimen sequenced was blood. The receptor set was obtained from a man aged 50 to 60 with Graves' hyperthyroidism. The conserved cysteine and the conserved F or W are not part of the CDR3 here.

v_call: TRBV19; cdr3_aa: ASSGSVVSGNTIY
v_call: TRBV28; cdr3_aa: ASNYPHEQY
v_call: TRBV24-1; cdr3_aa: ATIIRGRAPGTDTQY
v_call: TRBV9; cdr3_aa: ASSIGAAGDSGGYEQY
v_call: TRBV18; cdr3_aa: ASSLIWRDENEQY
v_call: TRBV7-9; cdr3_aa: ASRPNLRTSGSSDTQY
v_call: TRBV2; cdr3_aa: ASSGTGGRVETQY
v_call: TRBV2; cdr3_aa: ASMPSSYNSPLH
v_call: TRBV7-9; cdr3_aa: ASSLRSTDNTGELF
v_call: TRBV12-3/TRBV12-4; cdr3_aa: ASSFNKGGPQH
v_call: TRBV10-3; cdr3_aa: AISESPGGPSDTQY
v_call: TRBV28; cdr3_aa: AGSLGRQPQH
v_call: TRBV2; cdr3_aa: ARGQSYNSPLH
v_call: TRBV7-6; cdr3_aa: ASSRGQEWF
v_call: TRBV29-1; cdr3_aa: SVETAQETQY
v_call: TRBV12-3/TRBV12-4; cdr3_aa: ASSFGRGQETQY
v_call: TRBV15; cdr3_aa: ATSRVQSEKLF
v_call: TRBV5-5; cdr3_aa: ASSLAYGTYEQY
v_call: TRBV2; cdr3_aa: ASSEGAGGQPQH
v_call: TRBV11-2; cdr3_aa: ASSDLLETVLETQY
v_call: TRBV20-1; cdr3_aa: SARLAGGELF
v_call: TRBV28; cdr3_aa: ASSSTLGTGKSYYEQY
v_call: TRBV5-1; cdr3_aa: AGSLAGVNTEAL
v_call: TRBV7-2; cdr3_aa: ASSLVRSSGNTIY
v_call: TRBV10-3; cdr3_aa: AISESGQGYEQY
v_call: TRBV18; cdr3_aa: ASSPNGGYYNEQF
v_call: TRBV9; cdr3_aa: ASSAGLAGGFGNEQF
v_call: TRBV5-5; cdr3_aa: ASSLERPVLNEQF
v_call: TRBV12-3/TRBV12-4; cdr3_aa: ASREREEGELF
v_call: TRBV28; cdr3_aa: ASSLLPYGRTGVLGNTIY
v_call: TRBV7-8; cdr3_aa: ASSYTSSGTQY
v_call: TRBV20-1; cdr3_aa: SARRGSGHNQPQH
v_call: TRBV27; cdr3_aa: ASSSRSQGSVRYSEAF
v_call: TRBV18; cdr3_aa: ASSPQGQGNTIY
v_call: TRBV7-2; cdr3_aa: ASSLAQAVGTQY
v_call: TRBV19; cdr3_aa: ASRMDTNAAQPQH
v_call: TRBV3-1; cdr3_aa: ASSQESYGYT
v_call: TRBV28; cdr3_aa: ASSFIAGAETQY
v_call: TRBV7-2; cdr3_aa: ASSSRGTDGRYSNQPQH
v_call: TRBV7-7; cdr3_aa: ASSPIQGSTEAF
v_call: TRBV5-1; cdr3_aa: ASSPYTSGSRNEQF
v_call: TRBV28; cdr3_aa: ASSLSASGTEAF
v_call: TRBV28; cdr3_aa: ASSQKGFMNTEAF
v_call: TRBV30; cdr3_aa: AWSEQGVTEAF
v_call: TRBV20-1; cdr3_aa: SARDAGSDYNEQF
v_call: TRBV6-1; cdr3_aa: VSSPNMDIAGQSPLH
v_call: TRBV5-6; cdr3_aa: ASRNRGRTYEQY
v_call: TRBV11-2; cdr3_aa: ASSSTGTVQETQY
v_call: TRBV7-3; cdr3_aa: ASSYRREETQY
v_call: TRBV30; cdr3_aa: AWPSGREYNEQF